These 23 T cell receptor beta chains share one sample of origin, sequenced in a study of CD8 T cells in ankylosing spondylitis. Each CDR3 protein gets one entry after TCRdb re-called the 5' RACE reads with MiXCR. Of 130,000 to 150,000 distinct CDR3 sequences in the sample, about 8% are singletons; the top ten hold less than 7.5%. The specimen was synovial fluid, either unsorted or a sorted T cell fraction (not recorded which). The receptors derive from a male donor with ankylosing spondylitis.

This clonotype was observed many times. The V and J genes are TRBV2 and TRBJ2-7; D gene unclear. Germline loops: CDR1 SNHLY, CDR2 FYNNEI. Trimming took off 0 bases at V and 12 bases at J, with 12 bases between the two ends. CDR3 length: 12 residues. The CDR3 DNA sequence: TGTGCCAGCAGTGAAGCATTCCGGGTTACGTACTTC. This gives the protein CASSEAFRVTYF.

The DNA for the CDR3 is TGTGCCAGCTCACCTTTCGAACTCTCTGGGGCCAACGTCCTGACTTTC. This translates into CASSPFELSGANVLTF. The chain has TRBV18 and TRBJ2-6; D unclear. The CDR3 is 16 residues long. Germline V gene sequence: CDR1 KGHSH, CDR2 LQKENI. Trimming stripped 3 bases from V and 0 bases from J, with 9 bases between.

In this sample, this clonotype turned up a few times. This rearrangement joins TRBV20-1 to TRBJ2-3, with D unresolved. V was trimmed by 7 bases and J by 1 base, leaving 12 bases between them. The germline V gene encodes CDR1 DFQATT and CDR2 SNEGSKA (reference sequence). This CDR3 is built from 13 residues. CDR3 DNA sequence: TGCAGTGTATATATCGCAGGCACAGATACGCAGTATTTT. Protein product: CSVYIAGTDTQYF.

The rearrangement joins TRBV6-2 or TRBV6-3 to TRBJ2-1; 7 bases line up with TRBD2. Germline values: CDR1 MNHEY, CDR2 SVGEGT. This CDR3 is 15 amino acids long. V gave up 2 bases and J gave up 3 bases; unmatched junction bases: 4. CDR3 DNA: TGTGCCAGCAGTTACCACGCTAGCGGCTACAATGAGCAGTTCTTC. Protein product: CASSYHASGYNEQFF.

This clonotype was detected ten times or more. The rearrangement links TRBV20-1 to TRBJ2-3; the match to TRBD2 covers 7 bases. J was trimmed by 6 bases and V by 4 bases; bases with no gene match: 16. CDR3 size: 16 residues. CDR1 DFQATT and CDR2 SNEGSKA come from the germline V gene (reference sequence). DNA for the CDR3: TGCAGTGCTAACCCTGCGGGAGCGTTGGGGGGGGATACGCAGTATTTT. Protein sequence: CSANPAGALGGDTQYF.

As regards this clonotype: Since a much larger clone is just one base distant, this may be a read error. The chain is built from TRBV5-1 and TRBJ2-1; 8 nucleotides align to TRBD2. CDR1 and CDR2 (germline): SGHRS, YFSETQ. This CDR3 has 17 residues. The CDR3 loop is CASSLASGSGSYNKQFF. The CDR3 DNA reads TGCGCCAGCAGCTTGGCCAGCGGGAGTGGCTCCTACAATAAGCAGTTCTTC.

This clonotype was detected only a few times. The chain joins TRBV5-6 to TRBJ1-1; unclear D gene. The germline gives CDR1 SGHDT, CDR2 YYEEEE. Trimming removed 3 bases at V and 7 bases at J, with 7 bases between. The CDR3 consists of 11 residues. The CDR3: CASSSRFEAFF. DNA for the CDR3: TGTGCCAGCAGCTCCCGATTTGAAGCTTTCTTT.

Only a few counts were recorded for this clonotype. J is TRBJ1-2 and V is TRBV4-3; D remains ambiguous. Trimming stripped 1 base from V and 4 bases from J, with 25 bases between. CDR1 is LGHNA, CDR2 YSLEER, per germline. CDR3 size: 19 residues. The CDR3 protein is CASSQGGGLDPSVTYGYTF. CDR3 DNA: TGCGCCAGCAGCCAAGGTGGAGGCCTTGACCCCTCGGTTACCTATGGCTACACCTTC.

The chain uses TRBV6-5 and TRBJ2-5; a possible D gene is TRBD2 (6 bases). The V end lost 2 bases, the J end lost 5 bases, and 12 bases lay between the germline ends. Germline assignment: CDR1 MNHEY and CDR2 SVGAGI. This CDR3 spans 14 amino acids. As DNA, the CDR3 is TGTGCCAGCAGTTACGCCACCCGGGGGGAGACCCAGTACTTC. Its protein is CASSYATRGETQYF.

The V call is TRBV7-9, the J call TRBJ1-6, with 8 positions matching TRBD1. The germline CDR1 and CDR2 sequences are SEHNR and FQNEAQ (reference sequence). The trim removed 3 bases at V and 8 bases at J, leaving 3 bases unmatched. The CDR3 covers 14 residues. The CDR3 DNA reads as TGTGCCAGCAGCTTTGGACAGGGACATTCACCCCTCCACTTT. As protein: CASSFGQGHSPLHF.

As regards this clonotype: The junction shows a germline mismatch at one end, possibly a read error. The CDR3 loop reads CASSTPNQRQHF. CDR3 nucleotides: TGTGCCAGCAGCACCCCCAATCAGCGCCAGCATTTT. J is TRBJ1-5 and V is TRBV28; D gene ambiguous. CDR1 MDHEN and CDR2 SYDVKM come from the germline V gene. This CDR3 region has 12 residues.

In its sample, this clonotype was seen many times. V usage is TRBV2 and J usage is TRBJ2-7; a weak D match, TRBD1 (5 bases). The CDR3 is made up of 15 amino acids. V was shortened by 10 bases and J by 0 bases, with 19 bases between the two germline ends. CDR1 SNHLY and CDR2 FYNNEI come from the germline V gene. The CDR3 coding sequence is TGTGCCACTCACCGGGTAGGGGCAAGCTCCTACGAGCAGTACTTC. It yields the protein CATHRVGASSYEQYF.

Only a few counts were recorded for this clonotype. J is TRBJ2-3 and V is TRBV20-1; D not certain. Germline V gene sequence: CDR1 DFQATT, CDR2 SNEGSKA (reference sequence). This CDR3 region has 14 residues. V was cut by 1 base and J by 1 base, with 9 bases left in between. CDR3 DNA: TGCAGTGCTAGAGTAACGGCACGCACAGATACGCAGTATTTT. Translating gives CSARVTARTDTQYF.

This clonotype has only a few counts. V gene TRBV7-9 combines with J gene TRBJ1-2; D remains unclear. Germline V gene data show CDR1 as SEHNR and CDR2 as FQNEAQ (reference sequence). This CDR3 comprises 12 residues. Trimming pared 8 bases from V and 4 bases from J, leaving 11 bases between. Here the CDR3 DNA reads TGTGCCAGCGGCGCCGGTTTCTATGGCTACACCTTC. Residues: CASGAGFYGYTF.

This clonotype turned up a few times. CDR3 residues: CSARDPQLQETQYF. The CDR3 nucleotides are TGCAGTGCTAGAGATCCGCAACTGCAAGAGACCCAGTACTTC. The chain recombines TRBV20-1 with TRBJ2-5; D is unresolved. V lost 0 bases to trimming and J lost 2 bases, with 10 bases between them. Germline loops: CDR1 DFQATT, CDR2 SNEGSKA (reference sequence). CDR3 length: 14 residues.

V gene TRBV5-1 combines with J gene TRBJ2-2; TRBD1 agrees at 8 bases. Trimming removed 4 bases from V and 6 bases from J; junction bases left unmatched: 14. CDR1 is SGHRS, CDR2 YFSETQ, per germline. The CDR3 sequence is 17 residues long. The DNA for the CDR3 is TGCGCCAGCAGCGGATCATCAGGGGGCGCGTTGGCCGGGGAGCTGTTTTTT. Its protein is CASSGSSGGALAGELFF. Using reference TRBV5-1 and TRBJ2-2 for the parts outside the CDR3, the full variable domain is KAGVTQTPRYLIKTRGQQVTLSCSPISGHRSVSWYQQTPGQGLQFLFEYFSETQRNKGNFPGRFSGRQFSNSRSEMNVSTLELGDSALYLCASSGSSGGALAGELFFGEGSRLTVL.

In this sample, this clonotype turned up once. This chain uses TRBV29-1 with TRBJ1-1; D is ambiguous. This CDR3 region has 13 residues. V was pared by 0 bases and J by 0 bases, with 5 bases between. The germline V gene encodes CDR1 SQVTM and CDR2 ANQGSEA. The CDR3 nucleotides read TGCAGCGTTGAAGAGAAATTGAACACTGAAGCTTTCTTT. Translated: CSVEEKLNTEAFF.

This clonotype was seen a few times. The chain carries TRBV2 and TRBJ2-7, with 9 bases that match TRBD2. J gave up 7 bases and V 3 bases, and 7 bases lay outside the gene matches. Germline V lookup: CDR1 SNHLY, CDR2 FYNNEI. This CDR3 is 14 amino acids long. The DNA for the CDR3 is TGTGCCAGCAGTGAGACTAGCGGACCCTTGGAGCAGTACTTC. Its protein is CASSETSGPLEQYF.

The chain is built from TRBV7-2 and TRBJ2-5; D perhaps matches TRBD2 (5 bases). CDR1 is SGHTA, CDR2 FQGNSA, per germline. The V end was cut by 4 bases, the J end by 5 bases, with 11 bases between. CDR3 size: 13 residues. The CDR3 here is CASSSLRAETQYF. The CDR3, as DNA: TGTGCCAGCAGCTCCCTGAGGGCTGAGACCCAGTACTTC.

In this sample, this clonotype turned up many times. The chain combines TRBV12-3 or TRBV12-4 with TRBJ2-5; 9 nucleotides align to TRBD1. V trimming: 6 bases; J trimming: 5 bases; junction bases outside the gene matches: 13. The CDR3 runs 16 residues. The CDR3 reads CASSPGQGLSGETQYF. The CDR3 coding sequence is TGTGCCAGCAGCCCGGGACAGGGACTATCGGGGGAGACCCAGTACTTC.

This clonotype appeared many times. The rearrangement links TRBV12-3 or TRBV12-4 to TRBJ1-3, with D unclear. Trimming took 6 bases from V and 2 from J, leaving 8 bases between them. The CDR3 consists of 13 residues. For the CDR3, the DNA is TGTGCCAGCAGGCGAGCTACTGGAAACACCATATATTTT. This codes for CASRRATGNTIYF.

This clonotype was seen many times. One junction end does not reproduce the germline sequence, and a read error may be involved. This CDR3 is CASSRGQGNPEAFF. The CDR3 region has the DNA TGTGCCAGCAGCCGAGGACAGGGGAACCCTGAAGCTTTCTTT. The chain joins TRBV11-1 to TRBJ1-1, with 9 bases lining up with TRBD1. Per the germline V gene, CDR1 is SGHAT and CDR2 is FQDESV (reference sequence). The CDR3 covers 14 residues. Together with reference TRBV11-1 and TRBJ1-1, the CDR3 gives the full variable domain: EAEVAQSPRYKITEKSQAVAFWCDPISGHATLYWYRQILGQGPELLVQFQDESVVDDSQLPKDRFSAERLKGVDSTLKIQPAELGDSAMYLCASSRGQGNPEAFFGQGTRLTVV.

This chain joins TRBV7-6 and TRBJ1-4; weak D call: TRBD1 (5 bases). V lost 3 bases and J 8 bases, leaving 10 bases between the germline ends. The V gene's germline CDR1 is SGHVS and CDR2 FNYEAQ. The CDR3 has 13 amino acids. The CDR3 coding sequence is TGTGCCAGCAGCTTTCAGGGAGGAGAAAAACTGTTTTTT. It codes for CASSFQGGEKLFF.